This TCR beta chain was identified in a study of T-cell reconstitution after alpha-beta-depleted transplantation in children. Study-wide results and caveats: Surviving recipient T cells and intrathymic progenitors accounted for some patients' high TCRbeta diversity at day 60. Reported findings indicate that, about two months after transplant, alpha-beta T cells came from several hundred expanded clones, which were derived from non-depleted graft cells.

Remarks on this clonotype: Its antigen remains unknown.

This CDR3 spans 17 amino acids. Germline values: CDR1 SGHRS, CDR2 YFSETQ. Unmatched junction bases numbered 14, after V lost 4 bases and J lost 7 bases. Unique molecular identifiers were incorporated when the TCRbeta library was constructed. TCRdb passed the PCR reads through MiXCR, listing each CDR3 protein once. This table has more than 500,000 distinct CDR3 sequences, about an eighth appearing once. The sample was PBMCs, mostly from graft donor cells, taken 180 days after TCRalphabeta/CD19-depleted stem cell transplant. This chain joins TRBV5-1 and TRBJ2-1; TRBD2 matches 10 bases. The sequence was obtained from a female patient between 2 and 15 years old who had a stem cell transplant for aplastic anemia, so the T cells may come from the graft donor. As DNA, the CDR3 is TGCGCCAGCAGCCCCACCCCTACTAGCGGGGCCCCTAATGAGCAGTTCTTC. Translated, it gives CASSPTPTSGAPNEQFF.